This entry features one T cell receptor beta chain sequence. This receptor's antigen is unknown. Base qualities are not recorded, but no much larger clone differs from it by a single base. The junction shows trimming of 7 bases on V and 9 bases on J, plus 15 bases between the germline ends. Measured from the cysteine to the phenylalanine, the CDR3 is 12 residues long. The retained sequence is limited to the CDR3, 36 bases, with the frame set at the first base. The immunoSEQ Assay, a bias-controlled multiplex PCR, was used to amplify TCRbeta CDR3 regions from genomic DNA. The published analysis was carried out like this. The number of nucleated cells in each sample was estimated by amplification of reference gene primers within the assay. Sequence reads were collapsed and filtered to measure the absolute abundance of every unique TCRbeta CDR3 rearrangement. For each sample, productive Simpson clonality was calculated as the square root of Simpson's diversity index across productive rearrangements. What TCRdb holds here is the immuneACCESS table cut down to in-frame rearrangements. Part of the clones is not present; checked against another copy, under half of the missing clones reflect an unresolved V gene, and the others are unexplained. The DNA gave D and trimming, while V, J and clone size come from that table. A total of fewer than 400,000 clones appear in this sample, 90% of them only once. The top ten constitute around 4.2% of the sample.

In the prospective study, participants were roughly 18 to 100 years old, resided in 24 geographic areas of the United States, and were enrolled through a virtual design. To assign participants to cohorts, the prospective study relied on clinical history that participants themselves reported in a screening survey and a study questionnaire. Exposed participants had been in contact with someone with a PCR-confirmed or clinician-diagnosed COVID-19 case within 2 weeks of study entry. In the prospective study, whole blood, serum and a nasopharyngeal or oropharyngeal swab were collected from each participant by mobile phlebotomists. Over a 2-month period, participants in the prospective study had the option of providing additional blood draws and questionnaires. Prospective study blood samples were shipped either frozen or at room temperature before DNA extraction. The record originates from a study of blood T cell repertoires in COVID-19 (TCRdb year 2020). Background for the entire study: Samples from collaborators originated in the United States, Italy and Spain and spanned both the acute and convalescent phases of COVID-19. HLA class I and class II types, where available, came from metadata supplied by the sample provider rather than from assay-based typing. The samples were drawn from two sources: the first 160 participants of the ongoing ImmuneRACE study, and approximately 1,300 subjects contributed by 6 global collaborators. The sample metadata nearly always contained a de-identified subject ID, COVID-19 status, age in years and sex. Deeply sampled blood TCRbeta repertoires from subjects exposed to, actively infected with, or recovered from COVID-19 were included in the dataset. The material from the prospective study consisted of cDNA or gDNA derived from T cells, B-cell-depleted T cells, or PBMCs. The repertoires were released in a freely available public database intended as a resource for research on the immune response to SARS-CoV-2.

The research as a whole found: The amount of clinical and demographic metadata varied by source and participant and was provided uncurated.

The chain uses TRBV12-3 or TRBV12-4 and TRBJ1-1, with no confidently assigned D gene. Material: PBMCs or T cells enriched from blood (not recorded which). The sequence came from a woman aged 30 to 39 who had been exposed to COVID-19. The nucleotide sequence is TGTGCCAGCACCCTCCTAGACGGCCAAGCTTTCTTT. Translated, this gives CASTLLDGQAFF.